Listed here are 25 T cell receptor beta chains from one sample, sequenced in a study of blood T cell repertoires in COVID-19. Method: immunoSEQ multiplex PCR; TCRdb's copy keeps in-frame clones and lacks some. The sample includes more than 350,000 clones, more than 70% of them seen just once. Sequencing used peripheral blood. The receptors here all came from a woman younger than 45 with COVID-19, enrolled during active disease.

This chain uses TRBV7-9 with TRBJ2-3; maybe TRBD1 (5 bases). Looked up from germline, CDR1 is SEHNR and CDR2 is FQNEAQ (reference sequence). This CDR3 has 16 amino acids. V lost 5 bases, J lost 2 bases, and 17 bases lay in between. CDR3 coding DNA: TGTGCCAGCAGCGAATCCCGGGTGGGGCTCACAGATACGCAGTATTTT. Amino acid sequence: CASSESRVGLTDTQYF.

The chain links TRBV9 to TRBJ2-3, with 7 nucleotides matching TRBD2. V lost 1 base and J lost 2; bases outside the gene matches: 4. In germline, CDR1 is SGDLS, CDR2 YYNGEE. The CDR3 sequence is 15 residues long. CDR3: CASSVLRDYTDTQYF. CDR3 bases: TGTGCCAGCAGCGTATTGAGGGACTACACAGATACGCAGTATTTT.

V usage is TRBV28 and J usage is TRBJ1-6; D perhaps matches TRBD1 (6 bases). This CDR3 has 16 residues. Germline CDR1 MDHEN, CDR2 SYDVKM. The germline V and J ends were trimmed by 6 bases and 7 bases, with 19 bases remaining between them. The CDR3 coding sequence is TGTGCCAGCAGGGAACTGGGACACAACGAGAATTCACCCCTCCACTTT. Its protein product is CASRELGHNENSPLHF. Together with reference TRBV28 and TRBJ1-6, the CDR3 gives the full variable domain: DVKVTQSSRYLVKRTGEKVFLECVQDMDHENMFWYRQDPGLGLRLIYFSYDVKMKEKGDIPEGYSVSREKKERFSLILESASTNQTSMYLCASRELGHNENSPLHFGNGTRLTVT.

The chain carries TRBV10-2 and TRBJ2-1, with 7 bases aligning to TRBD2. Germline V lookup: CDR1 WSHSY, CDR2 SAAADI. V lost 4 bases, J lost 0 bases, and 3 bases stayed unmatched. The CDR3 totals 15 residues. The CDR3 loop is CASSGSGYSYNEQFF. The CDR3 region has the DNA TGCGCCAGCAGTGGTAGCGGGTACTCCTACAATGAGCAGTTCTTC.

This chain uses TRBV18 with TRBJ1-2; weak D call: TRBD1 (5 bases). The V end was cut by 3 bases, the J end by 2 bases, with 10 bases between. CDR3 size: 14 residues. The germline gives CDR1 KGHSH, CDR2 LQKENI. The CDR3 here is CASSPGRTNYGYTF. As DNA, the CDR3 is TGTGCCAGCTCACCCGGACGGACAAACTATGGCTACACCTTC. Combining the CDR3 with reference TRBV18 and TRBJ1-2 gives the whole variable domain NAGVMQNPRHLVRRRGQEARLRCSPMKGHSHVYWYRQLPEEGLKFMVYLQKENIIDESGMPKERFSAEFPKEGPSILRIQQVVRGDSAAYFCASSPGRTNYGYTFGSGTRLTVV.

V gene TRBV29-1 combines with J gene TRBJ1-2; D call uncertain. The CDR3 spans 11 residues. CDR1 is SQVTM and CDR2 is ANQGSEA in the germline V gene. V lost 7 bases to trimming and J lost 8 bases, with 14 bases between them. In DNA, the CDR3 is TGCAGCGCCCCCCGGGGTGAAGGCTACACCTTC. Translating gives CSAPRGEGYTF.

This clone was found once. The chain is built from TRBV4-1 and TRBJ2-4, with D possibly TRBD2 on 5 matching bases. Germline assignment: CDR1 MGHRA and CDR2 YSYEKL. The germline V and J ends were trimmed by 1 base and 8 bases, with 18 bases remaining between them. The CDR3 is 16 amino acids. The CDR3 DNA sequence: TGCGCCAGCAGCCAAGTTTTGCCGGGGTTAATAGACATTCAGTACTTC. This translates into CASSQVLPGLIDIQYF.

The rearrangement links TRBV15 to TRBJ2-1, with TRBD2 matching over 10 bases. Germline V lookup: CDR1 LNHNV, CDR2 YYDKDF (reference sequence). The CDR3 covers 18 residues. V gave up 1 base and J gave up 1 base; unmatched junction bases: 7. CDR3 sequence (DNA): TGTGCCACCAGCAGAGGGGCACAGCGGGAGGGGTCCTACAATGAGCAGTTCTTC. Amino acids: CATSRGAQREGSYNEQFF.

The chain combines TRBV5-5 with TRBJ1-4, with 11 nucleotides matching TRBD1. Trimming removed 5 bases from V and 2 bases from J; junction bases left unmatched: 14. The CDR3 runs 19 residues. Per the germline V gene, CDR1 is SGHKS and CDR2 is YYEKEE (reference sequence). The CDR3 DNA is TGTGCCAGCAGTTTCACGGGACAGGGGGTCCTTTCGACTAATGAAAAACTGTTTTTT. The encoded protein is CASSFTGQGVLSTNEKLFF.

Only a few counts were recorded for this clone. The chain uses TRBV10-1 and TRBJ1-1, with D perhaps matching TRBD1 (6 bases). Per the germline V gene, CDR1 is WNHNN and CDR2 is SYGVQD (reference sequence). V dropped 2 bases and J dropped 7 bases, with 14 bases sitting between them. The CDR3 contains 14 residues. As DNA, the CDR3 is TGCGCCAGCAGTGAGAATCCCCCACAGGGTGAAGCTTTCTTT. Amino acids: CASSENPPQGEAFF.

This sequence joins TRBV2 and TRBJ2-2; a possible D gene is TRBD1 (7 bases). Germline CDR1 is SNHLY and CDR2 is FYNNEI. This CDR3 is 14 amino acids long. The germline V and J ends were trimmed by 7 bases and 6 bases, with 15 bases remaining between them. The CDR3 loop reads CASNVGGGPGELFF. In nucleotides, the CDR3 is TGTGCCAGCAATGTAGGAGGGGGCCCCGGGGAGCTGTTTTTT.

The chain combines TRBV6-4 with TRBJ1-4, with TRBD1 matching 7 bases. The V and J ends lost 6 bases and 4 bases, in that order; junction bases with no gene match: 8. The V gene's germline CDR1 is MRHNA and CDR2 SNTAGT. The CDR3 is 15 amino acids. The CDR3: CASSQDRDGNEKLFF. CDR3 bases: TGTGCCAGCAGCCAAGACAGGGATGGTAATGAAAAACTGTTTTTT.

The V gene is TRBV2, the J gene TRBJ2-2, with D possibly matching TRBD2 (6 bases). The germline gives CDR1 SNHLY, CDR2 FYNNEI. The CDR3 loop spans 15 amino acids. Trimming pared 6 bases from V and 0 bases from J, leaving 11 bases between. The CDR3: CASRRLVANTGELFF. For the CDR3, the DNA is TGTGCCAGCAGACGACTAGTCGCGAACACCGGGGAGCTGTTTTTT.

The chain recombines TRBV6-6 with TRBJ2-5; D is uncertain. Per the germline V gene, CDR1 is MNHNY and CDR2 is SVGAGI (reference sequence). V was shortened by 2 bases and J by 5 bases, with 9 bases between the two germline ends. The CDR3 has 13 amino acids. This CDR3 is CASSYTAGETQYF. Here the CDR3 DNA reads TGTGCCAGCAGTTACACTGCCGGGGAGACCCAGTACTTC.

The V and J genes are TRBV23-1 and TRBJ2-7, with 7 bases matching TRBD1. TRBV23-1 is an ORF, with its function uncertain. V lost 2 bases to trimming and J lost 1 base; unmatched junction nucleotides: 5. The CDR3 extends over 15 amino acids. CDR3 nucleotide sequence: TGCGCCAGCAGTCAAGCCTCGGGACAGTCCTACGAGCAGTACGTC. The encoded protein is CASSQASGQSYEQYV.

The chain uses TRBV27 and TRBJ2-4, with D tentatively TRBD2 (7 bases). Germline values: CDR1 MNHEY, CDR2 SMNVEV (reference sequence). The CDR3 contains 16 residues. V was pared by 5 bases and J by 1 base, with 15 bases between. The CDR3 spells CASSELGGPAKNIQYF. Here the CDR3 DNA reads TGTGCCAGCAGTGAATTGGGGGGGCCCGCCAAAAACATTCAGTACTTC.

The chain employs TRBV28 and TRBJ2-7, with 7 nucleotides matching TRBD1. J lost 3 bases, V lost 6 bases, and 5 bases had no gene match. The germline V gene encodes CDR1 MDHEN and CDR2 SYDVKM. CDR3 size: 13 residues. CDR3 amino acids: CASSLDRDYEQYF. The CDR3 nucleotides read TGTGCCAGCAGCCTCGACAGGGACTACGAGCAGTACTTC. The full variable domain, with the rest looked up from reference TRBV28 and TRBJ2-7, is DVKVTQSSRYLVKRTGEKVFLECVQDMDHENMFWYRQDPGLGLRLIYFSYDVKMKEKGDIPEGYSVSREKKERFSLILESASTNQTSMYLCASSLDRDYEQYFGPGTRLTVT.

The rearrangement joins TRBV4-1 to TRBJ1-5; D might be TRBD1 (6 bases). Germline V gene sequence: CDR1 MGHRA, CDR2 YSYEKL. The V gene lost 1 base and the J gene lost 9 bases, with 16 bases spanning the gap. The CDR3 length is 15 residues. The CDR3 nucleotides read TGCGCCAGCAGCCAAGGGGGGGGGCACCCACGGCCCCAGCATTTT. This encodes CASSQGGGHPRPQHF.

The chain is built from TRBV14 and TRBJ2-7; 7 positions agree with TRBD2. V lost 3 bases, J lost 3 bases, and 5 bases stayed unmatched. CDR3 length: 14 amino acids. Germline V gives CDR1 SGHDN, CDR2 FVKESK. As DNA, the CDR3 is TGTGCCAGCAGCCACCCCCGGGAGGACTACGAGCAGTACGTC. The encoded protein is CASSHPREDYEQYV.

CDR3 nucleotides: TGTGCCAGCAGTGAATCGGGGGGGCCGGGGGCCAACGTCCTGACTTTC. It yields the protein CASSESGGPGANVLTF. The J gene is TRBJ2-6, the V gene TRBV25-1, with 8 bases lining up with TRBD2. The CDR3 is 16 residues long. The germline gives CDR1 MGHDK, CDR2 SYGVNS. Unmatched junction bases numbered 3, after V lost 1 base and J lost 4 bases.

CDR3 region: CASSLRVARGETQYF. CDR3 in DNA: TGTGCCAGCAGTTTACGGGTTGCCAGGGGAGAGACCCAGTACTTC. The V gene is TRBV27, the J gene TRBJ2-5; tentatively, D is TRBD1 (6 bases). The CDR3 loop spans 15 amino acids. Germline assignment: CDR1 MNHEY and CDR2 SMNVEV (reference sequence). V lost 2 bases to trimming and J lost 4 bases, with 14 bases between them.

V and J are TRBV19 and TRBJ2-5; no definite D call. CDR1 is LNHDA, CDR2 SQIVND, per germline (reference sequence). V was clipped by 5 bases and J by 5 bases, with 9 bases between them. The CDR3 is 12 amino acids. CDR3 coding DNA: TGTGCCAGTAGTTCGACTGAGGAGACCCAGTACTTC. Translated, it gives CASSSTEETQYF.

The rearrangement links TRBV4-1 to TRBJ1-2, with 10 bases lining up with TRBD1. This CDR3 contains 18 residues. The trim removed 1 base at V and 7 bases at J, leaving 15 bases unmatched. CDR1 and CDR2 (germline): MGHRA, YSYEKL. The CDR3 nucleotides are TGCGCCAGCAGCCAAGCCGGGACAGGGGTCGATCTGATGAGTGGCTACACCTTC. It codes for CASSQAGTGVDLMSGYTF.

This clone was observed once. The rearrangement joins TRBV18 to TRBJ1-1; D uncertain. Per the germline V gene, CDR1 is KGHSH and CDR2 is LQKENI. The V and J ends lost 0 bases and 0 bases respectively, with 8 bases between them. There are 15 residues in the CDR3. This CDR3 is CASSPPNSLNTEAFF. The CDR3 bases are TGTGCCAGCTCACCACCAAACAGCCTGAACACTGAAGCTTTCTTT. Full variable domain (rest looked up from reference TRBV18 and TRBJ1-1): NAGVMQNPRHLVRRRGQEARLRCSPMKGHSHVYWYRQLPEEGLKFMVYLQKENIIDESGMPKERFSAEFPKEGPSILRIQQVVRGDSAAYFCASSPPNSLNTEAFFGQGTRLTVV.

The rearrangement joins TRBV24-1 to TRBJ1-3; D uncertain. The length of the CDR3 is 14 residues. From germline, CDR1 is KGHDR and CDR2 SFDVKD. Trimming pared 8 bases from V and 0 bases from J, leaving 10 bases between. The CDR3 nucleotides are TGTGCCACCATCCCCCGAGACTCTGGAAACACCATATATTTT. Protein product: CATIPRDSGNTIYF.